This TCR beta chain was sequenced for a study of blood T cell repertoires in COVID-19. Overall study: The United States, Italy and Spain supplied acute and convalescent COVID-19 samples. Sample material is recorded as cDNA or gDNA derived from T cells, B-cell-depleted T cells, or PBMCs.

Source study methods: Quantification of nucleated cells was approximated via reference gene primer amplification. The method was immunoSEQ multiplex PCR; TCRdb's version includes in-frame clones alone and lacks a portion of them. For V, J and clone size, that table is used; D and trimming come from the DNA. The table shows over 300,000 clones, with approximately 89% occurring only once. After removal of 3 bases from V and 8 bases from J, the junction contained 6 bases not matched to a gene. Germline CDR1 is SGHTA and CDR2 is FQGNSA. The CDR3 totals 14 residues. Clinical history reported by participants formed the basis on which cohorts were assigned.

This chain uses TRBV7-2 with TRBJ2-1, with TRBD2 matching 8 bases. Material for sequencing was PBMCs or T cells enriched from blood (not recorded which). This clonotype was sampled from a woman in her forties who had recovered from COVID-19. In DNA form, the CDR3 reads TGTGCCAGCAGCTTGGCAACGGGAGGGCATGAGCAGTTCTTC. Translated, it gives CASSLATGGHEQFF.